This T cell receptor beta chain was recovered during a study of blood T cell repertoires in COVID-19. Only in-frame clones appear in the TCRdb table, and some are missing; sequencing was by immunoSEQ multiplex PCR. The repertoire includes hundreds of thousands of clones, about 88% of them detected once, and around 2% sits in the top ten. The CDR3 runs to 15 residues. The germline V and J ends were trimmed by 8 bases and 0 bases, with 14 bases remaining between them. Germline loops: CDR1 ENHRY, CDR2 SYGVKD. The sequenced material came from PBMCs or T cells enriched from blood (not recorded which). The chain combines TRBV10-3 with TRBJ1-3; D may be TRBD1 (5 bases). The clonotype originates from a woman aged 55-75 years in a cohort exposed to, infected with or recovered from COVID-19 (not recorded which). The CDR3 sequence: CAIWQPGNSGNTIYF. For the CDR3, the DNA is TGTGCCATCTGGCAGCCAGGGAACTCTGGAAACACCATATATTTT.